This record looks at one T cell receptor (beta chain) sequence and its context. This entry belongs to a study of blood T cell repertoires in COVID-19. The authors' processing: Reference gene primer amplification yielded estimated nucleated cell counts. Produced via immunoSEQ multiplex PCR; TCRdb's table is partial and in-frame only. V and J calls and clone size follow that table, whereas D and trimming were derived from the DNA. This sample has about 210,000 clones, with approximately 84% found just once. From germline, CDR1 is LGHNA and CDR2 YNFKEQ. The CDR3 is 17 residues long. The V segment lost 0 bases and the J segment 1 base; nucleotides outside the gene matches: 7.

Sequences were obtained from peripheral blood. The TCR was taken from a woman aged 50 to 60 with active or convalescent COVID-19. V gene TRBV4-2 combines with J gene TRBJ2-3; 7 bases are shared with TRBD2. CDR3 sequence reads: CASSQDLGGTGTDTQYF. Here the CDR3 DNA reads TGTGCCAGCAGCCAAGATCTGGGGGGGACTGGCACAGATACGCAGTATTTT.